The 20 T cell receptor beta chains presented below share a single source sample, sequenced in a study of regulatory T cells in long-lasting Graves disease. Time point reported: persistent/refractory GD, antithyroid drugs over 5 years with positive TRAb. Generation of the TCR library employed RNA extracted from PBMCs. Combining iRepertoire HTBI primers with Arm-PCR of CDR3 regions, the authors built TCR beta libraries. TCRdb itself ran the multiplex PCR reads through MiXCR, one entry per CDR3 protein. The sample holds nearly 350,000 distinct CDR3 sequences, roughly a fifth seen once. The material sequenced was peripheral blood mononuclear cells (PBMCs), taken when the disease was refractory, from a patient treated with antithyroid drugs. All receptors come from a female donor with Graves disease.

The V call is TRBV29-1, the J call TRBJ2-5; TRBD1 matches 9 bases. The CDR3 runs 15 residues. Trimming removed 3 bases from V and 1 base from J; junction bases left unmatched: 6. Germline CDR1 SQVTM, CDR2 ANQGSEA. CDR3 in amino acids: CSVDRQGEGQETQYF. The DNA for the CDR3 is TGCAGCGTTGACCGACAGGGGGAAGGCCAAGAGACCCAGTACTTC.

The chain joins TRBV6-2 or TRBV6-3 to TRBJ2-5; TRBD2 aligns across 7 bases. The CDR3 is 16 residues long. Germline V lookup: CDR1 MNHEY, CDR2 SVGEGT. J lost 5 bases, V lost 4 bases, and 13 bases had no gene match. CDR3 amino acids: CASSSQRGGSWETQYF. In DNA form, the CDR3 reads TGTGCCAGCAGTTCCCAGAGAGGCGGGAGTTGGGAGACCCAGTACTTC.

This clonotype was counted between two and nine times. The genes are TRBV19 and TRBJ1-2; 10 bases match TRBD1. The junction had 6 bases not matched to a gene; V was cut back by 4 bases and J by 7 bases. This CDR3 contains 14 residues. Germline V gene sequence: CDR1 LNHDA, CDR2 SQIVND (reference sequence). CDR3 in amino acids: CASSKPGTGVGYTF. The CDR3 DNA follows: TGTGCCAGTAGTAAACCAGGGACAGGGGTTGGCTACACCTTC.

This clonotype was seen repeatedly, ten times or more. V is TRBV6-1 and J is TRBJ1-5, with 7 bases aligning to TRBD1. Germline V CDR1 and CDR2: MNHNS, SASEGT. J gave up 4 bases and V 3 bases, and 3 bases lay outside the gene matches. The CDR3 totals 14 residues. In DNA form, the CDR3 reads TGTGCCAGCAGTGAGTCAGGGGGGAATCAGCCCCAGCATTTT. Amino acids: CASSESGGNQPQHF.

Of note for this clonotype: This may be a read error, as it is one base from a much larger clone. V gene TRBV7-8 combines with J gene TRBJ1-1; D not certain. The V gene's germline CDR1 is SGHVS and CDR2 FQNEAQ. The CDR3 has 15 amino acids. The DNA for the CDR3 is TGTGCCAGCAGCTTAGATCCAGGCTTCGACACTGAAGCTCTCTTT. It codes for CASSLDPGFDTEALF.

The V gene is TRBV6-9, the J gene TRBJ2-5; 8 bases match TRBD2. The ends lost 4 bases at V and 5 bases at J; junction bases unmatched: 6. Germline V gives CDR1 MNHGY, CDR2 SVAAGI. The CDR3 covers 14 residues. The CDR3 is CASSFRGGGETQYF. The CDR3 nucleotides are TGTGCCAGCAGTTTCCGGGGGGGGGGGGAGACCCAGTACTTC.

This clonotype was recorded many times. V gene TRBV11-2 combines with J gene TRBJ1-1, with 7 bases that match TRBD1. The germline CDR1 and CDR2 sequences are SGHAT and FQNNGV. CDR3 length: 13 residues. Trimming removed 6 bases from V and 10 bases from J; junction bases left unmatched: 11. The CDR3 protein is CASSPRQGGAAFF. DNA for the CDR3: TGTGCCAGCAGTCCCAGACAGGGAGGTGCAGCTTTCTTT. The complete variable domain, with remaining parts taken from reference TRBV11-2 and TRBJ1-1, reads EAGVAQSPRYKIIEKRQSVAFWCNPISGHATLYWYQQILGQGPKLLIQFQNNGVVDDSQLPKDRFSAERLKGVDSTLKIQPAKLEDSAVYLCASSPRQGGAAFFGQGTRLTVV.

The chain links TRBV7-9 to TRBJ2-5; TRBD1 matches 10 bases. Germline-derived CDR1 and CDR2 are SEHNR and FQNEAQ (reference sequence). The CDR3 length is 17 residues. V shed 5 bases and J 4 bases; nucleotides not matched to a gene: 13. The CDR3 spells CASSRLYYRDRGETQYF. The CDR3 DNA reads TGTGCCAGCAGCCGATTATACTACCGGGACAGGGGAGAGACCCAGTACTTC.

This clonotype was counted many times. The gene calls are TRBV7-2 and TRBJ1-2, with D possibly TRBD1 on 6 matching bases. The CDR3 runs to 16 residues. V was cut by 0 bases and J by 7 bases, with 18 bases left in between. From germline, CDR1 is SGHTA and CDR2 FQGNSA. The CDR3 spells CASSLAPGGGGSGYTF. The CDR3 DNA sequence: TGTGCCAGCAGCTTAGCCCCCGGTGGGGGGGGCAGTGGCTACACCTTC.

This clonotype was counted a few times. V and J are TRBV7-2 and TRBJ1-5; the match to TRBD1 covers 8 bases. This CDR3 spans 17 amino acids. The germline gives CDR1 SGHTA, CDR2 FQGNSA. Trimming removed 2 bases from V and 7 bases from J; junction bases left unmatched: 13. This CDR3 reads CASSLSGRTGGSQPQHF. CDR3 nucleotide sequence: TGTGCCAGCAGCTTATCCGGGAGAACAGGGGGATCCCAGCCCCAGCATTTT.

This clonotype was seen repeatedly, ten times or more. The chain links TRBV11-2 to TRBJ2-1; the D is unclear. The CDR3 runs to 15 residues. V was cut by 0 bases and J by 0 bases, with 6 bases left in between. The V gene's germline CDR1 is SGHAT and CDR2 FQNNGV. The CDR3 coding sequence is TGTGCCAGCAGCTTAGAAGCGAGCTCCTACAATGAGCAGTTCTTC. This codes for CASSLEASSYNEQFF.

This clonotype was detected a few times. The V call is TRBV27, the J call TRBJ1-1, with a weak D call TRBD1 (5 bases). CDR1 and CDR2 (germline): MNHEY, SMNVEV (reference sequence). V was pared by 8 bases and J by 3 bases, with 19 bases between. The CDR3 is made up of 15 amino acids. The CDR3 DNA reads TGTGCCAGCCGATCAGGGTTTAGATCTTACACTGAAGCTTTCTTT. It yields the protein CASRSGFRSYTEAFF.

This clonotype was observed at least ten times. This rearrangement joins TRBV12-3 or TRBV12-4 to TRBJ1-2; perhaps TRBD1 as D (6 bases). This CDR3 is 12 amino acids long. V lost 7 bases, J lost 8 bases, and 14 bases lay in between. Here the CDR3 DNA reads TGTGCCAGCAAATCAGGGGTGGGAGGCTACACCTTC. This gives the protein CASKSGVGGYTF.

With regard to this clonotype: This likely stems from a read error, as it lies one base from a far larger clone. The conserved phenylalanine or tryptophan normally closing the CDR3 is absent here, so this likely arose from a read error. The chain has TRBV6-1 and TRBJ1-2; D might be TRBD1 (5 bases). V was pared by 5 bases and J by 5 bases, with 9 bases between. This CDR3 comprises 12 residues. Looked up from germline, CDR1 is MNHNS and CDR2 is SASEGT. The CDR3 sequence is CASSSTEYGYTS. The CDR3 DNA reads TGTGCCAGCAGTTCGACAGAGTATGGCTACACCTCC.

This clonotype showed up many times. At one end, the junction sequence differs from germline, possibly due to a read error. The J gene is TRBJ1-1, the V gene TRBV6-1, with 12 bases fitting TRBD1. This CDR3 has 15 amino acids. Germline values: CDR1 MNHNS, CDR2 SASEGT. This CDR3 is CASSERLGQGAAEDF. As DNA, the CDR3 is TGTGCCAGCAGTGAAAGGTTGGGACAGGGGGCCGCGGAGGACTTT.

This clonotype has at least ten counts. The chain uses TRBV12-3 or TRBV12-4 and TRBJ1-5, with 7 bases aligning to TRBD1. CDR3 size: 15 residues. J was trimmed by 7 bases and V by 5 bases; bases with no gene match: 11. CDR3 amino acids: CASSRQGTIWQPQHF. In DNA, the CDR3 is TGTGCCAGCAGTCGACAGGGTACGATATGGCAGCCCCAGCATTTT.

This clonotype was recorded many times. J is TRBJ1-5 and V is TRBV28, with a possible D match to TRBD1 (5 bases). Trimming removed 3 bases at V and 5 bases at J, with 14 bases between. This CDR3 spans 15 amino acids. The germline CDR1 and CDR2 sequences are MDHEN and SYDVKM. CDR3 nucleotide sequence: TGTGCCAGCAGTTTTAGCAGGGCTGGGGATCAGCCCCAGCATTTT. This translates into CASSFSRAGDQPQHF. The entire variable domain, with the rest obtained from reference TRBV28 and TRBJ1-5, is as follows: DVKVTQSSRYLVKRTGEKVFLECVQDMDHENMFWYRQDPGLGLRLIYFSYDVKMKEKGDIPEGYSVSREKKERFSLILESASTNQTSMYLCASSFSRAGDQPQHFGDGTRLSIL.

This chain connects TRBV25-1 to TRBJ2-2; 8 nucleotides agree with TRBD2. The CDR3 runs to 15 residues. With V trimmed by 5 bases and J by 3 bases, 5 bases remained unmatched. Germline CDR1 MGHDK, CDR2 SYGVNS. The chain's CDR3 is CASSKLAEDTGELFF. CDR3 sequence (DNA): TGTGCCAGCAGTAAACTAGCGGAGGACACCGGGGAGCTGTTTTTT.

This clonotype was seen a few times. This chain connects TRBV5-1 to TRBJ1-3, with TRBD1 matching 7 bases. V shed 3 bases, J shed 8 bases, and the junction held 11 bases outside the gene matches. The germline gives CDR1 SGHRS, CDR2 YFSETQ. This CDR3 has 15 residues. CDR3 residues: CASSSWTGSKDTIYF. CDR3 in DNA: TGCGCCAGCAGCTCGTGGACAGGATCTAAGGACACCATATATTTT.

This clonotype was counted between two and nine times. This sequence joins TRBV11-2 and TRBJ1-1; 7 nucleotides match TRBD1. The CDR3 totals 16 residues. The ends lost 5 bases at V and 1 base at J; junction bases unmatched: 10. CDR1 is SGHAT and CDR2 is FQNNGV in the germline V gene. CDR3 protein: CASSLRDRTQNTEAFF. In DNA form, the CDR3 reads TGTGCCAGCAGCCTGAGGGACAGAACCCAGAACACTGAAGCTTTCTTT.